This T cell receptor beta chain was captured in a study of cytomegalovirus exposure and HLA in healthy donors. Study information: HLA-typed donors were the source of some 80 million unique TCRs, which an early data release held.

Losses at the gene ends were 5 bases for V and 0 bases for J; bases not matched to a gene: 11. Looked up from germline, CDR1 is GTSNPN and CDR2 is SVGIG (reference sequence). This CDR3 spans 16 amino acids. The PCR was carried out with 60 Vbeta primers and 13 Jbeta primers. Sequenced by immunoSEQ multiplex PCR; TCRdb stores in-frame clones only, minus some. The profile shows about 200,000 clones, almost 80% of them singletons. Donors were nominally healthy when sampled, though unrecorded immune exposures were likely. This clone has only a few counts. Its antigen is as yet unknown. General study points: In vitro testing confirmed a few CMV-associated chains as specific for CMV antigens. The listing of roughly 160 TCR beta chains classed them as cytomegalovirus-associated.

The sample taken for sequencing was PBMCs. The sequence derives from a man between 18 and 29 years old in good health and CMV-seronegative. The chain combines TRBV30 with TRBJ2-7, with 9 positions matching TRBD2. The CDR3 nucleotides read TGTGCCTGGGCATCTCTAGCGGGATTTAGCTCCTACGAGCAGTACTTC. Amino acid sequence: CAWASLAGFSSYEQYF.